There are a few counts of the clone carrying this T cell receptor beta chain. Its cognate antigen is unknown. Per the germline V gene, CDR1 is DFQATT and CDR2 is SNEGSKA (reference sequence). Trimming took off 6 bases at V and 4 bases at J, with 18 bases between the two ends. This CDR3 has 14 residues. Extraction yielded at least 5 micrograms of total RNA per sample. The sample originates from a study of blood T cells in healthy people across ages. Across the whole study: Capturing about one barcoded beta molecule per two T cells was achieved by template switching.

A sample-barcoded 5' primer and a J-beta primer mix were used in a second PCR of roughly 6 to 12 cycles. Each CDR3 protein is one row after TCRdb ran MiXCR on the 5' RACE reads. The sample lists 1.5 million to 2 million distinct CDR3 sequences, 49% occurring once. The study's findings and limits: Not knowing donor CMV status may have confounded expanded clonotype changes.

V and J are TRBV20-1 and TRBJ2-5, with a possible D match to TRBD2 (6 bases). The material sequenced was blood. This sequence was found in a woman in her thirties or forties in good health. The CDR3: CSALNPPGRETQYF. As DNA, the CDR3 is TGCAGTGCCCTCAATCCCCCCGGGAGAGAGACCCAGTACTTC.